This T cell receptor beta chain was identified during a study of graft-versus-host responses after intestinal transplantation. Study as a whole: Anti-thymocyte globulin induction, then tacrolimus and steroids for about three years, went to all recipients.

Germline CDR1 reads MNHEY; CDR2 reads SVGAGI. The J segment lost 5 bases and the V segment lost 6 bases, leaving 6 bases of the junction unmatched. This CDR3 region has 15 residues. Measured with immunoSEQ multiplex PCR; TCRdb has only the in-frame clones, and not every one. The sample contains tens of thousands of clones, roughly 91% of which appear only once. With respect to this clone: Antigen unknown.

The sequencing used unstimulated CD8+ T cells sorted from spleen or lymph node cells, collected before intestinal transplant. The TCR sequence derives from a human donor who received an intestinal transplant. The chain combines TRBV6-5 with TRBJ2-5, with 13 bases lining up with TRBD2. The CDR3 region has the DNA TGTGCCAGCAGCTCCGGGACTAGCGGGGCCGAGACCCAGTACTTC. Encoded protein: CASSSGTSGAETQYF.